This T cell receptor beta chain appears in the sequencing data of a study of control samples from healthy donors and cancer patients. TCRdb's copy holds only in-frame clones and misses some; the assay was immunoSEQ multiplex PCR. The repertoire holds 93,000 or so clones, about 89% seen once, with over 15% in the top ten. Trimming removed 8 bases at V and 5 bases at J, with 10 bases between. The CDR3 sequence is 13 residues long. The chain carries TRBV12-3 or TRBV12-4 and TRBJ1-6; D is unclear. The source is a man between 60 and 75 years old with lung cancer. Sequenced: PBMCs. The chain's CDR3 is CASSLVNNSPLHF. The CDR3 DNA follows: TGTGCCAGCTCCCTAGTCAATAATTCACCCCTCCACTTT.